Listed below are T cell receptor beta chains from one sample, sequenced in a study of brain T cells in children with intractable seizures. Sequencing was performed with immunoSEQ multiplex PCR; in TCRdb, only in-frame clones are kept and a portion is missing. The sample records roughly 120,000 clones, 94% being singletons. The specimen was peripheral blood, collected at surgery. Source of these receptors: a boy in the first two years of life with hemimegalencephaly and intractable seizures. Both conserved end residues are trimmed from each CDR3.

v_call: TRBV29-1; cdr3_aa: SVQEGMGYGYT
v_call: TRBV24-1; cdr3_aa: ATSDTGTGGDTDTQY
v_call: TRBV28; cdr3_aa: ASSKPAGGLLPNEQF
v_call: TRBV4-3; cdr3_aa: ASSQEGRDRGGNTIY
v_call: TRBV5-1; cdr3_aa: ASSLAGSFSGNTIY
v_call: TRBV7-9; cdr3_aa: ASSLRPSYGYT
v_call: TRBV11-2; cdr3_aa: ASSLDPNPSYEQY
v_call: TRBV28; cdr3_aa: ASDGGYTEAF
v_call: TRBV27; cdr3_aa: ASSLRPGPWVNNEQF
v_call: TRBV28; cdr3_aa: ASRQAGAGAGELF
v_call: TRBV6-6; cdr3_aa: ASSFRQGDEQF
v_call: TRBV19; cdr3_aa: ASRPSDVPGELF
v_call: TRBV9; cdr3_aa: ASSELVVSTDTQY
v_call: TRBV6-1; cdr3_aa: ASSEAGTGANTEAF
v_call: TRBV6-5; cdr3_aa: ASSPGPYYEQY
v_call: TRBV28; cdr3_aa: ASSSSGGLEQF
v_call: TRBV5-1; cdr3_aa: ASSYDGPYEQY
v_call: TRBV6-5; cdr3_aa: ATTIAYEQY
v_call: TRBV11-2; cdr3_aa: ASSSQGIGSAYEQY
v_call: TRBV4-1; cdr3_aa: ASSHRDSAYEQY
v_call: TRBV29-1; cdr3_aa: SVEAETQY
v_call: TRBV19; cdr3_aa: ATNNNPGNEQF
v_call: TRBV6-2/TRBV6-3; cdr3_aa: ASSPVAGGPEQY
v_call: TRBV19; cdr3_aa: ASSENSLGVREQY
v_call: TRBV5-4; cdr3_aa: ASSLGPSGSVNEQF
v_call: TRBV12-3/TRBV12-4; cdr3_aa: ASSLGRSYEQY
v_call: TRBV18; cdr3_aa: ASSPRARGTDTQY
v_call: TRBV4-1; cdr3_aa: ASSQKWPPTDTQY
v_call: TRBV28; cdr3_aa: ASSLAGPSSYEQY
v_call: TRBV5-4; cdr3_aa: ASSPQGQGIGLLAF
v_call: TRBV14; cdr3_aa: ASSQVGGGRARAGELF
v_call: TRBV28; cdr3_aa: ASSWGLAGGGELF
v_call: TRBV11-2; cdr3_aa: ASSLGGASGNTIY
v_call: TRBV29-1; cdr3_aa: SVDTGDRGYT
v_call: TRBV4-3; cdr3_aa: ASSQVLWAVDTQY
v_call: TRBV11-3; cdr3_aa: ASSLDLREQF
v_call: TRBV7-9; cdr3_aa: ASSRMAWTDTEAF
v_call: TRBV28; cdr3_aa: ASSRPRTGRAYEQY
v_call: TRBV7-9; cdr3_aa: ASSLGVPGPGNTGELF
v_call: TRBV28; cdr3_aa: ATTPAGTTSYEQY
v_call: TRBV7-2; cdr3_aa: ASSKDPRDEQY
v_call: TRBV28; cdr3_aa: ASSSPRGRGTEAF